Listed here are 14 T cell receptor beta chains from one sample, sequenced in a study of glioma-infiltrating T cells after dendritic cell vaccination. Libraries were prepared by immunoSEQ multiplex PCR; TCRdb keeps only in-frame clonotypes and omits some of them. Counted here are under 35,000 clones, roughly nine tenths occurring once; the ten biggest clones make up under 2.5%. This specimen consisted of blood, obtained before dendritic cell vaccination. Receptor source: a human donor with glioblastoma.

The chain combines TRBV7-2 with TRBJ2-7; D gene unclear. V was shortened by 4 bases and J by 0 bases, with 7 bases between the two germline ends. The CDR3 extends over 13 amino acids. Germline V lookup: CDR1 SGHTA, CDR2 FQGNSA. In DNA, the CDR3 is TGTGCCAGCAGCTCACAAAGCTCCTACGAGCAGTACTTC. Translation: CASSSQSSYEQYF. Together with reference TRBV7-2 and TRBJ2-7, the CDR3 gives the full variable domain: GAGVSQSPSNKVTEKGKDVELRCDPISGHTALYWYRQSLGQGLEFLIYFQGNSAPDKSGLPSDRFSAERTGGSVSTLTIQRTQQEDSAVYLCASSSQSSYEQYFGPGTRLTVT.

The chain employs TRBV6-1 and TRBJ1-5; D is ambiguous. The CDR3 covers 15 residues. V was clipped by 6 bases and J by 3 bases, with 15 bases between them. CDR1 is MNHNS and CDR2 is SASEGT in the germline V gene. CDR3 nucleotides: TGTGCCAGCAGATCCACTGACATTCCCAATCAGCCCCAGCATTTT. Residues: CASRSTDIPNQPQHF.

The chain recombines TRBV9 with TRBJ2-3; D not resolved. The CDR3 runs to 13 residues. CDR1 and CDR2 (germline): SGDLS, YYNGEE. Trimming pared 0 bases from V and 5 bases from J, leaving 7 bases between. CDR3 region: CASSVDSIDTQYF. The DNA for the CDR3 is TGTGCCAGCAGCGTAGACTCCATAGATACGCAGTATTTT.

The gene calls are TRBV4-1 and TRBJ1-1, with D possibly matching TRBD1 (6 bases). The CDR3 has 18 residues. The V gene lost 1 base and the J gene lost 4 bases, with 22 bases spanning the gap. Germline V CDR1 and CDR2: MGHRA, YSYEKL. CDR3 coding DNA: TGCGCCAGCAGCCAAGCTTCCGGACGCGGGGGCCGACGCACTGAAGCTTTCTTT. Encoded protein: CASSQASGRGGRRTEAFF.

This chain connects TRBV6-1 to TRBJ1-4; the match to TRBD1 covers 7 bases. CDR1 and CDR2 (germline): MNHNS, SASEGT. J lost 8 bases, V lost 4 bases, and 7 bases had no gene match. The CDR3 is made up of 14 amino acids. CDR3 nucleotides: TGTGCCAGCAGTGGGGACAGAGGAGGGGAAAAACTGTTTTTT. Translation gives CASSGDRGGEKLFF.

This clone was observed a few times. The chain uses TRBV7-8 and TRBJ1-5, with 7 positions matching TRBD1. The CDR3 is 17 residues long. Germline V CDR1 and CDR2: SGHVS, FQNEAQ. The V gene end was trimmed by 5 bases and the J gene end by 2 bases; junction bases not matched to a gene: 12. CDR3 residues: CASSVGTVRQGNQPQHF. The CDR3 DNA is TGTGCCAGCAGCGTCGGGACAGTGAGGCAAGGCAATCAGCCCCAGCATTTT.

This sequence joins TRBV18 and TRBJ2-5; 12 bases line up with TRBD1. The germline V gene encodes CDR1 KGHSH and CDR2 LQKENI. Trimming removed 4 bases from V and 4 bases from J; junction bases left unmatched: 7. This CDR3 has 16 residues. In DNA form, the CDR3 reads TGTGCCAGCTCACAAACGGGACAGGGGGCGTCAGAGACCCAGTACTTC. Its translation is CASSQTGQGASETQYF.

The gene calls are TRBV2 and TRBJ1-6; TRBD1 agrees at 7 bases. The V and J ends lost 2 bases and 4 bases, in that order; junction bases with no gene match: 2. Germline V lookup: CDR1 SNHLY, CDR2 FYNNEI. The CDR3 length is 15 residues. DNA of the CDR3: TGTGCCAGCAGTGAATCGGGACAGTATAATTCACCCCTCCACTTT. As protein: CASSESGQYNSPLHF.

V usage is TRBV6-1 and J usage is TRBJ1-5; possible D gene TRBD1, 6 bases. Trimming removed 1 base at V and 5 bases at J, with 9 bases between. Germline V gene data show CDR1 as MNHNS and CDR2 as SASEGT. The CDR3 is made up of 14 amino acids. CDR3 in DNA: TGTGCCAGCAGTGAAGGGGGGCGAGATCAGCCCCAGCATTTT. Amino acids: CASSEGGRDQPQHF.

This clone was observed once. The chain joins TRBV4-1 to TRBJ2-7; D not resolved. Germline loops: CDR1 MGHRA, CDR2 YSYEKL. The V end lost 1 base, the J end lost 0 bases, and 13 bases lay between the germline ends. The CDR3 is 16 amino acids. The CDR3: CASSQGASSSSYEQYF. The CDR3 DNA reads TGCGCCAGCAGCCAAGGGGCATCGAGTAGCTCCTACGAGCAGTACTTC.

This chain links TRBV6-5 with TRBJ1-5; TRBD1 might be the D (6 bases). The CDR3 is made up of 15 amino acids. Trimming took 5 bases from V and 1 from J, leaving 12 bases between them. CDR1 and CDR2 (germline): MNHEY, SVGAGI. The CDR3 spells CASSRAGVSNQPQHF. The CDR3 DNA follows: TGTGCCAGCAGTAGGGCAGGGGTAAGCAATCAGCCCCAGCATTTT.

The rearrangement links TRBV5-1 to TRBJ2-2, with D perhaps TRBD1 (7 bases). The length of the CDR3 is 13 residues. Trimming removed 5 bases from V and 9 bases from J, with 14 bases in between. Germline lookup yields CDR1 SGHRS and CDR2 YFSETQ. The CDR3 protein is CASSSQGGRELFF. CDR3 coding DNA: TGCGCCAGCAGTTCTCAGGGGGGCCGGGAGCTGTTTTTT.

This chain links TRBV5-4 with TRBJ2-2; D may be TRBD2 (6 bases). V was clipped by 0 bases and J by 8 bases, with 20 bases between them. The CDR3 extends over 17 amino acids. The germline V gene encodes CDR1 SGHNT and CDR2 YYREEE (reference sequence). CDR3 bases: TGTGCCAGCAGCTTGGCCGGGCGGGGTACCCTCTTGGGGGAGCTGTTTTTT. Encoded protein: CASSLAGRGTLLGELFF.

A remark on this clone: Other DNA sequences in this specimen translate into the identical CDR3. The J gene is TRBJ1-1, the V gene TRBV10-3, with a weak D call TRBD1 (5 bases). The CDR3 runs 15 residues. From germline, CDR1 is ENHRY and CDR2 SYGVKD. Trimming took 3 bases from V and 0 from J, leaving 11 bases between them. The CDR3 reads CAISDREGVNTEAFF. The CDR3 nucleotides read TGTGCCATCAGTGATAGAGAAGGGGTGAACACTGAAGCTTTCTTT.